This T cell receptor (beta chain) appears in the sequencing data of a study of OX40 agonist ivuxolimab in advanced cancers. On the study more broadly: Enrolled patients in dose escalation had cancers that were hepatocellular carcinoma, melanoma, renal cell or head and neck cancer.

Study-wide results and caveats: Expanded clones tended on average to be more numerous among CD8+ T cells than CD4+.

In regard to this clone: What it recognizes is unknown.

Assay: immunoSEQ multiplex PCR; the TCRdb copy retains only in-frame clones and omits some. The profile shows 82,000 or so clones, 85% to 90% of them singletons. The sample in question was CD4+ or CD8+ T cells sorted from blood, obtained in a trial of the OX40 agonist ivuxolimab. The sequence was obtained from an adult with an advanced solid tumor such as melanoma, head and neck, liver or kidney cancer.

The CDR3 sequence: CASSSTPRALSGDQPQHF. CDR3 sequence (DNA): TGTGCCAGCAGTTCCACGCCCAGGGCCCTTTCGGGTGATCAGCCCCAGCATTTT. The V call is TRBV28, the J call TRBJ1-5; TRBD1 is a possible D gene (5 bases). V shed 4 bases and J shed 5 bases, with 24 bases lying between them. The CDR3 contains 18 residues. In germline, CDR1 is MDHEN, CDR2 SYDVKM.